The T cell receptor (beta chain) described here comes from a study of control samples from healthy donors and cancer patients. Sequenced by immunoSEQ multiplex PCR; TCRdb stores in-frame clones only, minus some. In the table there are approximately 160,000 clones, approximately 91% of which are singletons. The CDR3 loop spans 13 amino acids. From germline, CDR1 is LGHNA and CDR2 YNFKEQ. J was trimmed by 6 bases and V by 8 bases; bases with no gene match: 2. This TCR was sampled from a woman aged 40 to 50 in good health. Specimen: blood. The rearrangement joins TRBV4-2 to TRBJ2-1, with 12 bases fitting TRBD2. The CDR3 protein is CASGLAGSNEQFF. CDR3 sequence (DNA): TGTGCCAGCGGACTAGCGGGGTCCAATGAGCAGTTCTTC.